The T cell receptor (beta chain) described here comes from a study of blood T cell repertoires in COVID-19. Overall study: Sources were T cells, B-cell-depleted T cells, or PBMCs; the material itself was cDNA or gDNA.

Germline lookup yields CDR1 MNHNS and CDR2 SASEGT. The CDR3 sequence is 14 residues long. Trimming pared 1 base from V and 7 bases from J, leaving 13 bases between. In the original workflow: Scientists estimated how many nucleated cells there were by amplifying reference gene primers. The repertoire was sequenced with immunoSEQ multiplex PCR; TCRdb's copy has only in-frame clones and lacks some. V and J calls and clone size follow that table, whereas D and trimming were derived from the DNA. The repertoire has around 200,000 clones, about 91% of them found once; the top ten carry about 9.3%. This receptor was obtained from a man aged 18 to 35 with acute COVID-19. The sequenced material came from PBMCs or T cells enriched from blood (not recorded which). This chain connects TRBV6-1 to TRBJ1-2, with D perhaps matching TRBD1 (5 bases). The CDR3 nucleotides read TGTGCCAGCAGTGAAGGACAGTACGCAGTTGGCTACACCTTC. It specifies CASSEGQYAVGYTF.